Below, 10 T cell receptor beta chains from the same sample are listed, as sequenced in a study of metastatic and nonmetastatic thyroid tumors. TCRdb re-analyzed the PCR reads using MiXCR. The sample shows about 20,000 clones, about a third of them seen only once. Thyroid surgery was performed in patients who had received no treatment beforehand. Sequences were obtained from tumor tissue. These receptors were taken from a female donor with papillary thyroid cancer or a benign thyroid nodule (not recorded which). Some clones in this sample may be carry-over from other donors' samples.

The chain is built from TRBV14 and TRBJ2-1; 13 bases are shared with TRBD2. Per germline, CDR1 SGHDN and CDR2 FVKESK. CDR3 length equals 15 residues. The V segment lost 4 bases and the J segment 7 bases; nucleotides outside the gene matches: 4. CDR3 region: CASSRTSGRANEQFF. The CDR3 bases are TGTGCCAGCAGCCGAACTAGCGGGAGGGCGAATGAGCAGTTCTTC.

V gene TRBV20-1 combines with J gene TRBJ2-1; 8 bases fit TRBD1. CDR1 and CDR2 (germline): DFQATT, SNEGSKA (reference sequence). The V gene end was trimmed by 0 bases and the J gene end by 7 bases; junction bases not matched to a gene: 8. The CDR3 loop spans 15 amino acids. CDR3 sequence: CSARDRTGIGNEQFF. The CDR3 DNA reads as TGCAGTGCTAGAGATAGGACAGGGATAGGGAATGAGCAGTTCTTC.

This clone was recorded many times. The chain uses TRBV20-1 and TRBJ2-3, with D possibly TRBD1 on 6 matching bases. Germline lookup yields CDR1 DFQATT and CDR2 SNEGSKA (reference sequence). The CDR3 extends over 16 amino acids. V was cut by 0 bases and J by 3 bases, with 16 bases left in between. CDR3 protein: CSARDPLGGETDTQYF. CDR3 DNA sequence: TGCAGTGCTAGAGATCCCCTAGGGGGAGAGACAGATACGCAGTATTTT.

This chain links TRBV6-1 with TRBJ2-2, with D maybe TRBD2 (6 bases). The CDR3 totals 14 residues. Trimming took off 4 bases at V and 0 bases at J, with 6 bases between the two ends. Germline lookup yields CDR1 MNHNS and CDR2 SASEGT. The CDR3 here is CASSGDSNTGELFF. DNA of the CDR3: TGTGCCAGCAGTGGGGACTCGAACACCGGGGAGCTGTTTTTT.

This clone was counted between two and nine times. The chain employs TRBV4-2 and TRBJ2-1; 7 nucleotides align to TRBD2. This CDR3 is built from 14 residues. Trimming removed 1 base from V and 5 bases from J; junction bases left unmatched: 2. In germline, CDR1 is LGHNA, CDR2 YNFKEQ. The CDR3: CASSQGSGNNEQFF. The CDR3 region has the DNA TGTGCCAGCAGCCAAGGCAGCGGGAACAATGAGCAGTTCTTC.

This chain joins TRBV5-1 and TRBJ2-2, with 8 bases aligning to TRBD2. V gave up 0 bases and J gave up 5 bases; unmatched junction bases: 6. The CDR3 is 16 amino acids. CDR1 and CDR2 from the germline V gene are SGHRS and YFSETQ. The CDR3 nucleotides read TGCGCCAGCAGCTTGGATAGCGGGACCGAGACCGGGGAGCTGTTTTTT. Its translation is CASSLDSGTETGELFF.

V is TRBV28 and J is TRBJ2-5; D ambiguous. The CDR3 extends over 10 amino acids. The V gene lost 6 bases and the J gene lost 5 bases, with 4 bases spanning the gap. Germline V gives CDR1 MDHEN, CDR2 SYDVKM. Here the CDR3 reads CASRRETQYF. For the CDR3, the DNA is TGTGCCAGCAGACGGGAGACCCAGTACTTC.

This clone occurred a few times. The CDR3 DNA sequence: TGTGCCAGCAGTGACTCGTGGGGGAGAGAGCAGTACTTC. Translation: CASSDSWGREQYF. The V call is TRBV6-4, the J call TRBJ2-7, with D tentatively TRBD1 or TRBD2 (5 bases each). Deletions cut 0 bases from V and 7 bases from J, with 10 bases between. From germline, CDR1 is MRHNA and CDR2 SNTAGT. The CDR3 has 13 amino acids.

About this clone: Relative to the germline gene, one junction end is altered; a read error may explain this. The chain has TRBV6-1 and TRBJ1-5, with D perhaps TRBD1 (5 bases). The V gene's germline CDR1 is MNHNS and CDR2 SASEGT. The CDR3 has 13 amino acids. The CDR3 is CASSPSGDQPQHF. In DNA form, the CDR3 reads TGTGCCAGCAGCCCCTCGGGGGATCAACCCCAGCATTTT.

The V gene is TRBV28, the J gene TRBJ1-5; unclear D gene. V dropped 6 bases and J dropped 4 bases, with 4 bases sitting between them. CDR3 length equals 11 residues. Germline CDR1 and CDR2: MDHEN and SYDVKM. The CDR3 here is CASSDNQPQHF. The CDR3, as DNA: TGTGCCAGCAGCGATAATCAGCCCCAGCATTTT.